These 10 T cell receptor beta chains came from one sample sequenced in a study of T cell repertoires in ileal Crohn's disease. Time point reported: neoterminal ileum biopsy at postoperative endoscopy, about 6 months after surgery. Produced via immunoSEQ multiplex PCR; TCRdb's table is partial and in-frame only. Of some 60,000 clones listed, around 90% are singletons. Source material: ileal tissue. The receptors derive from an adult with Crohn's disease.

The chain uses TRBV18 and TRBJ2-7; D uncertain. The CDR3 is 13 amino acids. The V and J ends lost 4 bases and 5 bases respectively, with 12 bases between them. Germline CDR1 reads KGHSH; CDR2 reads LQKENI. The CDR3 DNA sequence: TGTGCCAGCTCACTCCGAAGCCTTAACGAGCAGTACTTC. Protein product: CASSLRSLNEQYF.

The rearrangement uses TRBV7-7 and TRBJ2-5; possibly TRBD2 for D (6 bases). There are 14 residues in the CDR3. V dropped 1 base and J dropped 5 bases, with 11 bases sitting between them. Per germline, CDR1 SSHAT and CDR2 FNYEAQ (reference sequence). This chain's CDR3 is CASSLGGGKETQYF. The DNA of the CDR3 is TGTGCCAGCAGCTTAGGAGGCGGGAAGGAGACCCAGTACTTC.

The V and J genes are TRBV6-1 and TRBJ1-2, with D possibly being TRBD1 (6 bases). Germline CDR1 reads MNHNS; CDR2 reads SASEGT. The CDR3 has 12 residues. Trimming cost V 2 bases and J 8 bases, with 9 bases left between them. The CDR3 nucleotides read TGTGCCAGCAGTGAAACAGGGTCAGGCTACACCTTC. Amino acids: CASSETGSGYTF.

This clone has just one count. This chain joins TRBV19 and TRBJ1-6; 9 bases are shared with TRBD1. The CDR3 contains 19 residues. The germline CDR1 and CDR2 sequences are LNHDA and SQIVND (reference sequence). After removal of 5 bases from V and 2 bases from J, the junction contained 13 bases not matched to a gene. CDR3 in amino acids: CASSAPAIRQGAYNSPLHF. The CDR3 DNA reads TGTGCCAGTAGTGCCCCCGCAATTCGACAGGGGGCCTATAATTCACCCCTCCACTTT.

The sample holds one count of this clone. This chain uses TRBV28 with TRBJ2-1, with a possible D match to TRBD1 (6 bases). The CDR3 sequence is 13 residues long. Germline-derived CDR1 and CDR2 are MDHEN and SYDVKM. The V end was cut by 7 bases, the J end by 4 bases, with 11 bases between. The CDR3: CASTLDRYNEQFF. The CDR3 DNA reads TGTGCCAGCACCCTGGACAGATACAATGAGCAGTTCTTC.

CDR3 sequence reads: CASSEVRGTYGYTF. The CDR3 region has the DNA TGTGCCAGCAGTGAAGTCAGGGGGACCTATGGCTACACCTTC. The chain carries TRBV2 and TRBJ1-2; TRBD1 aligns across 7 bases. The germline V gene encodes CDR1 SNHLY and CDR2 FYNNEI. Unmatched junction bases numbered 3, after V lost 1 base and J lost 4 bases. The CDR3 covers 14 residues.

This chain connects TRBV7-9 to TRBJ1-1; possibly TRBD1 for D (6 bases). The length of the CDR3 is 15 residues. The V gene lost 3 bases and the J gene lost 4 bases, with 15 bases spanning the gap. Germline CDR1 SEHNR, CDR2 FQNEAQ (reference sequence). CDR3 protein: CASSFSTGLVTEAFF. CDR3 sequence (DNA): TGTGCCAGCAGCTTTTCCACAGGGTTGGTCACTGAAGCTTTCTTT.

This chain joins TRBV5-6 and TRBJ2-7; D perhaps matches TRBD2 (5 bases). The CDR3 extends over 12 amino acids. The germline gives CDR1 SGHDT, CDR2 YYEEEE. Trimming removed 0 bases from V and 4 bases from J, with 5 bases in between. In nucleotides, the CDR3 is TGTGCCAGCAGCTTGGGAGGGTACGAGCAGTACGTC. This sequence encodes CASSLGGYEQYV.

The V and J genes are TRBV7-8 and TRBJ2-2, with 11 bases fitting TRBD2. Germline CDR1 reads SGHVS; CDR2 reads FQNEAQ. The CDR3 extends over 16 amino acids. J was trimmed by 3 bases and V by 7 bases; bases with no gene match: 7. DNA for the CDR3: TGTGCCAGCAAACGGGGGACTAGCGGTTACACCGGGGAGCTGTTTTTT. Its protein is CASKRGTSGYTGELFF.

The V gene is TRBV5-1, the J gene TRBJ2-7; the match to TRBD1 covers 8 bases. Per the germline V gene, CDR1 is SGHRS and CDR2 is YFSETQ. This CDR3 spans 18 amino acids. V shed 4 bases, J shed 0 bases, and the junction held 15 bases outside the gene matches. This CDR3 reads CASSVNYEQGGSSYEQYF. CDR3 nucleotides: TGCGCCAGCAGCGTCAATTACGAACAGGGGGGATCCTCCTACGAGCAGTACTTC.